This T cell receptor beta chain was found in a study of regulatory T cells in long-lasting Graves disease. Relying on iRepertoire HTBI primers and Arm-PCR of CDR3 regions, the team built TCR beta libraries. TCRdb ran MiXCR on the multiplex PCR reads and lists one entry per CDR3 protein. The sample contains some 430,000 distinct CDR3 sequences, about 22% of which appear only once. Germline V gene lookup returns CDR1 SGHDT and CDR2 YYEEEE. The CDR3 spans 16 residues. The V segment lost 0 bases and the J segment 5 bases; nucleotides outside the gene matches: 8. Time point noted: persistent/refractory GD, antithyroid drugs over 5 years with positive TRAb. PBMCs were the source of the RNA used for TCR sequencing.

The input for sequencing was peripheral blood mononuclear cells (PBMCs), taken when the disease was refractory, from a patient treated with antithyroid drugs. This receptor was taken from a female donor with Graves disease. The rearrangement uses TRBV5-6 and TRBJ2-1; TRBD2 agrees at 7 bases. CDR3 sequence reads: CASSLVASGGDNEQFF. CDR3 DNA sequence: TGTGCCAGCAGCTTGGTGGCTAGCGGAGGAGACAATGAGCAGTTCTTC.